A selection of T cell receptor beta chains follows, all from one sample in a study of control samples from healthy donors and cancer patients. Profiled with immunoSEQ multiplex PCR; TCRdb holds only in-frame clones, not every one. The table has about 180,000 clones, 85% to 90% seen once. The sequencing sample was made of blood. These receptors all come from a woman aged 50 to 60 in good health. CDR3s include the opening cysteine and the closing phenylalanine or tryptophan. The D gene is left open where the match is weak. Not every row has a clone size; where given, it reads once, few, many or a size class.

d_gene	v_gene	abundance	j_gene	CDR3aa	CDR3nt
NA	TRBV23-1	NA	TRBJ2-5	CASSQLETLGTQYF	TGCGCCAGCAGTCAATTAGAGACCCTAGGGACCCAGTACTTC
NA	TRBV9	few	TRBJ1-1	CASSRDEVNTEAFF	TGTGCCAGCAGCCGGGACGAAGTGAACACTGAAGCTTTCTTT
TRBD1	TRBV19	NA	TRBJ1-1	CASSWTGYDTEAFF	TGTGCCAGTAGTTGGACAGGGTATGACACTGAAGCTTTCTTT
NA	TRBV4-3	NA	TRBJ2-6	CASSQQGSSSGANVLTF	TGCGCCAGCAGCCAACAGGGCAGTAGCTCTGGGGCCAACGTCCTGACTTTC
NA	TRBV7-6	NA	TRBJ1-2	CASSQGVIGNGYTF	TGTGCCAGCAGCCAAGGGGTGATAGGGAATGGCTACACCTTC
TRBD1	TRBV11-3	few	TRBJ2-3	CASSPQGRTDTQYF	TGTGCCAGCAGCCCACAGGGGCGCACAGATACGCAGTATTTT
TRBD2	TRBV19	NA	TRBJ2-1	CASRVTGGVYEQFF	TGTGCCAGTAGGGTCACTGGGGGGGTCTATGAGCAGTTCTTC
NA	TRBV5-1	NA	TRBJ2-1	CASSLVGHSGNEQFF	TGCGCCAGCAGCTTGGTGGGACATTCCGGCAATGAGCAGTTCTTC
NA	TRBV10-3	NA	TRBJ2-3	CAISESRDTQYF	TGTGCCATCAGTGAGTCAAGAGATACGCAGTATTTT
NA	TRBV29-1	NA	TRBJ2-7	CSVDGQYSYEQYF	TGCAGCGTTGACGGCCAGTACTCCTACGAGCAGTACTTC
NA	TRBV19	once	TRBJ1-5	CASSIVGRINQPQHF	TGTGCCAGTAGTATAGTAGGTCGGATAAATCAGCCCCAGCATTTT
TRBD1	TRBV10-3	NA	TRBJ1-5	CATQGAGGNQPQHF	TGTGCCACACAGGGGGCAGGTGGCAATCAGCCCCAGCATTTT
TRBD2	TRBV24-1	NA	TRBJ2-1	CATRGTSGRSNEQFF	TGTGCCACCAGAGGGACTAGCGGGAGGAGTAATGAGCAGTTCTTC
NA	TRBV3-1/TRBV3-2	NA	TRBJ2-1	CASSQERGSPRYNEQFF	TGTGCCAGCAGCCAAGAGCGGGGCTCCCCAAGGTACAATGAGCAGTTCTTC
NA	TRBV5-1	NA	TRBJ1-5	CASSLEGGNQPQHF	TGCGCCAGCAGCTTGGAGGGGGGCAATCAGCCCCAGCATTTT
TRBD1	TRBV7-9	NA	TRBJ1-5	CASSSFDRGNQPQHF	TGTGCCAGCAGCTCTTTCGACAGGGGCAATCAGCCCCAGCATTTT
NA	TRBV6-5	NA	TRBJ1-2	CASSYSIGGRGYTF	TGTGCCAGCAGTTACTCGATCGGGGGTAGGGGCTACACCTTC
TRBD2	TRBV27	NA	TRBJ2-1	CASRGGSAVNEQFF	TGTGCCAGCCGGGGGGGTTCGGCGGTCAATGAGCAGTTCTTC
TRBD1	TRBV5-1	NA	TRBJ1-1	CASSLATGVMNTEAFF	TGCGCCAGCAGCTTGGCGACAGGGGTTATGAACACTGAAGCTTTCTTT
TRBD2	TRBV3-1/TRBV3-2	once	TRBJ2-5	CASSPFTSGRETQYF	TGTGCCAGCAGTCCGTTTACTAGCGGGAGAGAGACCCAGTACTTC
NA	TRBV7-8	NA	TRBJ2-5	CASSLAPVGSQGTQYF	TGTGCCAGCAGTCTTGCCCCAGTGGGGTCTCAGGGGACCCAGTACTTC
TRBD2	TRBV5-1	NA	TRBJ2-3	CASSPGTSGATDTQYF	TGCGCCAGCAGCCCGGGGACTAGCGGGGCCACAGATACGCAGTATTTT
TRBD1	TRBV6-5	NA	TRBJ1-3	CASKPGTARNTIYF	TGTGCCAGCAAACCCGGGACAGCCCGAAACACCATATATTTT
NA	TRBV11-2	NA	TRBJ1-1	CASSLGSGTEAFF	TGTGCCAGCAGCTTAGGGTCGGGGACTGAAGCTTTCTTT
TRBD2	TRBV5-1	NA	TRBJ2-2	CASSIGLADPGELFF	TGCGCCAGCAGCATCGGACTAGCGGATCCCGGGGAGCTGTTTTTT
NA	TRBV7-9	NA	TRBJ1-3	CASSLVESSGNTIYF	TGTGCCAGCAGCTTAGTGGAGAGCTCTGGAAACACCATATATTTT
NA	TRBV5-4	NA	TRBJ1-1	CASSLPAGGLAEAFF	TGTGCCAGCAGCCTACCTGCGGGGGGCCTCGCTGAAGCTTTCTTT
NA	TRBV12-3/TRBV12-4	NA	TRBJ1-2	CASSPDSYYGYTF	TGTGCCAGCAGCCCAGACAGCTACTATGGCTACACCTTC